These 8 T cell receptor beta chains came from one sample sequenced in a study of T cell changes during pregnancy in multiple sclerosis. TCRdb keeps only in-frame clones here, not all; method: immunoSEQ multiplex PCR. Among roughly 40,000 clones listed, roughly 88% were seen once. The specimen comprised CD4+ T cells from peripheral blood mononuclear cells, sampled before pregnancy. The origin of the receptors is a female donor with multiple sclerosis, enrolled in a pregnancy study.

The chain combines TRBV5-6 with TRBJ2-1; no clear D gene. The germline CDR1 and CDR2 sequences are SGHDT and YYEEEE. Trimming removed 1 base from V and 10 bases from J, with 6 bases in between. This CDR3 has 11 amino acids. In nucleotides, the CDR3 is TGTGCCAGCAGCTTGTATCTCGAGCAGTTCTTC. As protein: CASSLYLEQFF.

The chain couples TRBV7-6 to TRBJ2-7; 14 nucleotides line up with TRBD2. Germline V gives CDR1 SGHVS, CDR2 FNYEAQ. Losses at the gene ends were 5 bases for V and 5 bases for J; bases not matched to a gene: 11. CDR3 length: 17 amino acids. This chain's CDR3 is CASSPRLAGGLVHEQYF. CDR3 DNA: TGTGCCAGCAGCCCCCGACTAGCGGGAGGGTTGGTCCACGAGCAGTACTTC.

The chain links TRBV7-9 to TRBJ2-7; D ambiguous. V lost 3 bases and J 7 bases, leaving 4 bases between the germline ends. CDR3 size: 10 residues. Germline loops: CDR1 SEHNR, CDR2 FQNEAQ (reference sequence). The CDR3 is CASSFGEQYF. The CDR3 bases are TGTGCCAGCAGCTTCGGTGAGCAGTACTTC.

The V and J genes are TRBV5-1 and TRBJ1-1; TRBD1 is a possible D gene (6 bases). There are 14 residues in the CDR3. Between the trimmed V and J ends, which lost 2 bases and 2 bases, there was a span of 10 bases. The V gene's germline CDR1 is SGHRS and CDR2 YFSETQ. The CDR3 nucleotides read TGCGCCAGCAGCTTCGCGGGGGCTAACACTGAAGCTTTCTTT. It codes for CASSFAGANTEAFF.

V is TRBV9 and J is TRBJ2-2; perhaps TRBD2 as D (5 bases). Trimming took off 4 bases at V and 6 bases at J, with 22 bases between the two ends. CDR1 is SGDLS and CDR2 is YYNGEE in the germline V gene. The CDR3 runs 17 residues. DNA of the CDR3: TGTGCCAGCAGCACTTACCGGGCCGGAGGTATAGCCGGGGAGCTGTTTTTT. It encodes CASSTYRAGGIAGELFF. Based on the CDR3 plus reference TRBV9 and TRBJ2-2, the full variable domain is DSGVTQTPKHLITATGQRVTLRCSPRSGDLSVYWYQQSLDQGLQFLIQYYNGEERAKGNILERFSAQQFPDLHSELNLSSLELGDSALYFCASSTYRAGGIAGELFFGEGSRLTVL.

The V and J genes are TRBV18 and TRBJ1-5, with 7 bases aligning to TRBD1. CDR3 length: 16 amino acids. Germline CDR1 is KGHSH and CDR2 is LQKENI. With V trimmed by 3 bases and J by 3 bases, 8 bases remained unmatched. CDR3 sequence (DNA): TGTGCCAGCTCACCGTTACCGGGACAGAACAATCAGCCCCAGCATTTT. It is translated as CASSPLPGQNNQPQHF.

The V gene is TRBV5-6, the J gene TRBJ1-3; D is uncertain. The germline CDR1 and CDR2 sequences are SGHDT and YYEEEE. Trimming pared 1 base from V and 0 bases from J, leaving 14 bases between. The CDR3 contains 17 residues. The CDR3 loop reads CASSLFSSINSGNTIYF. CDR3 DNA: TGTGCCAGCAGCTTGTTTTCGTCTATCAACTCTGGAAACACCATATATTTT.

The chain is built from TRBV9 and TRBJ2-5, with D perhaps TRBD1 (5 bases). The CDR3 covers 13 residues. The ends were cut back, 6 bases at V and 5 bases at J, with 14 bases in the middle. Germline lookup yields CDR1 SGDLS and CDR2 YYNGEE. This chain's CDR3 is CASNPAGSETQYF. In nucleotides, the CDR3 is TGTGCCAGCAATCCGGCAGGGTCGGAGACCCAGTACTTC. The variable domain in full, completed from reference TRBV9 and TRBJ2-5, reads DSGVTQTPKHLITATGQRVTLRCSPRSGDLSVYWYQQSLDQGLQFLIQYYNGEERAKGNILERFSAQQFPDLHSELNLSSLELGDSALYFCASNPAGSETQYFGPGTRLLVL.